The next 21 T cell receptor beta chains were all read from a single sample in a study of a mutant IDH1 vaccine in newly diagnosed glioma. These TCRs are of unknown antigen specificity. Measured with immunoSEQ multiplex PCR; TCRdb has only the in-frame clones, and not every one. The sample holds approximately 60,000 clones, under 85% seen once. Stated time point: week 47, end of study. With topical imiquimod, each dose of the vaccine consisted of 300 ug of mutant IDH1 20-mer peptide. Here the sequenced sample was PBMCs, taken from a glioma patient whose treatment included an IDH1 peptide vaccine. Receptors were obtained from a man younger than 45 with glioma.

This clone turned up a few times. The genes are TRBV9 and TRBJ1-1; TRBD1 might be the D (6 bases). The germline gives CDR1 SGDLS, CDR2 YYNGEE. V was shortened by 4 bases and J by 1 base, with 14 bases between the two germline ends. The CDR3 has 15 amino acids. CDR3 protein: CASSFRQDANTEAFF. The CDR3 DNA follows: TGTGCCAGCAGCTTTCGACAGGATGCGAACACTGAAGCTTTCTTT.

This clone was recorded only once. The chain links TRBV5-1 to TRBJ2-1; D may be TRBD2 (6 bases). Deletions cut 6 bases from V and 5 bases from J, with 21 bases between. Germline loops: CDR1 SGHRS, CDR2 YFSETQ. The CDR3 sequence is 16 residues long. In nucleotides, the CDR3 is TGCGCCAGCAATCGTAGGAGCGGGCTCACTGACAATGAGCAGTTCTTC. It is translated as CASNRRSGLTDNEQFF.

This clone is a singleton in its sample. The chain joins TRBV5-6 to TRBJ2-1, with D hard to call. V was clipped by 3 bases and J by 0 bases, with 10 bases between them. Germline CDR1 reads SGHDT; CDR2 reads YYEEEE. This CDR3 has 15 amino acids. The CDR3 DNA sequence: TGTGCCAGCAGCTGGAACTTAGGCTCCTACAATGAGCAGTTCTTC. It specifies CASSWNLGSYNEQFF.

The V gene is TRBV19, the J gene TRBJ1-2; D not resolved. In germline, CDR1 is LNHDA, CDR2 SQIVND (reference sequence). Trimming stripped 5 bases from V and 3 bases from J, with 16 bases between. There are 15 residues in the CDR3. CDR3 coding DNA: TGTGCCAGTAGTGCCGGACGCGTGGTTGACTATGGCTACACCTTC. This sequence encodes CASSAGRVVDYGYTF.

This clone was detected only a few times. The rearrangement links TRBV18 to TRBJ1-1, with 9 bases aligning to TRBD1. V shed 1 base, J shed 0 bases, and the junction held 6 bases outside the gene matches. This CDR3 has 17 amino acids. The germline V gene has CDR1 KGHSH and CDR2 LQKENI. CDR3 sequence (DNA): TGTGCCAGCTCACCACGTGTGGGACAGGGAATGAACACTGAAGCTTTCTTT. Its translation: CASSPRVGQGMNTEAFF.

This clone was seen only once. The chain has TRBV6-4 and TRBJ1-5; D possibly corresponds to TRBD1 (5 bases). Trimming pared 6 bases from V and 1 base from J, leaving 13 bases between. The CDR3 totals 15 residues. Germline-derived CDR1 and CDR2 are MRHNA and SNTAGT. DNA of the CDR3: TGTGCCAGCAGCCCGGAGGGGATCAGCAATCAGCCCCAGCATTTT. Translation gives CASSPEGISNQPQHF.

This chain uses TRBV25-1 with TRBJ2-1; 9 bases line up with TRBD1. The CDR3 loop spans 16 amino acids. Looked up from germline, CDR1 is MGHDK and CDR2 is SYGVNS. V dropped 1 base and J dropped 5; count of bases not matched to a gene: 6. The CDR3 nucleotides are TGTGCCAGCAGTGAATTGACGGGACAGGGAAACAATGAGCAGTTCTTC. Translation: CASSELTGQGNNEQFF.

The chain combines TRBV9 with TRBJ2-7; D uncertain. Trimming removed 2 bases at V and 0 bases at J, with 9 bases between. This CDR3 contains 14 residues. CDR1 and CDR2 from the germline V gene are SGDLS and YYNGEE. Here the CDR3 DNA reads TGTGCCAGCAGCGTCACCGCGAGCTCCTACGAGCAGTACTTC. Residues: CASSVTASSYEQYF.

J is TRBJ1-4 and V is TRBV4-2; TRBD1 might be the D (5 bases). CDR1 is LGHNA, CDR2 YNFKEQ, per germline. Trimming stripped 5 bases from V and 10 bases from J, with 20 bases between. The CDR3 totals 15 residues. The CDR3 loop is CASSLEGQGGGKLFF. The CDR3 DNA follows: TGTGCCAGCAGCTTGGAGGGGCAGGGAGGTGGAAAACTGTTTTTT.

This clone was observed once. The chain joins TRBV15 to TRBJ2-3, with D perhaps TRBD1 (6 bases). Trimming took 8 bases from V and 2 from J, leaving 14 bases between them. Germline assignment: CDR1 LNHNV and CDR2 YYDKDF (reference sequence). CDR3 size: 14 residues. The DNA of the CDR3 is TGTGCCACCTCCAGTGGGGGCGACACAGATACGCAGTATTTT. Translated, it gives CATSSGGDTDTQYF.

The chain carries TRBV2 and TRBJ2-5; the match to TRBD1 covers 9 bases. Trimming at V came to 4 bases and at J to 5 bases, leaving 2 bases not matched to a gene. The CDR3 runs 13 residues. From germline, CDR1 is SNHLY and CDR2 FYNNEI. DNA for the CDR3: TGTGCCAGCAGTGGACAGGGGGTGGAGACCCAGTACTTC. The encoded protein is CASSGQGVETQYF.

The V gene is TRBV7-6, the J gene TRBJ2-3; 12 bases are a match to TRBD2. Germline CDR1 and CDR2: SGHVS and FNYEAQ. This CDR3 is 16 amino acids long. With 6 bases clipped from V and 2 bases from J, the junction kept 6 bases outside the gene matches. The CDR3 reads CASSSGLAGTTDTQYF. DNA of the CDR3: TGTGCCAGCAGTTCCGGACTAGCGGGGACCACAGATACGCAGTATTTT.

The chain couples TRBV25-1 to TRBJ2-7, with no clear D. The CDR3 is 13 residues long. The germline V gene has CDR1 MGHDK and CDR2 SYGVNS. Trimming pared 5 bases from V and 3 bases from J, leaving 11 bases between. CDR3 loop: CASSPRAGYEQYF. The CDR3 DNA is TGTGCCAGCAGTCCCCGGGCAGGCTACGAGCAGTACTTC.

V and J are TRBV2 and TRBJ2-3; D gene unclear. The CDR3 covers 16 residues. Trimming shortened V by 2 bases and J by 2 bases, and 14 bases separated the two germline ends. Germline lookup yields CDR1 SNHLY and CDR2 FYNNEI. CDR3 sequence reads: CASSESRRRNTDTQYF. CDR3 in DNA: TGTGCCAGCAGTGAATCCCGGAGAAGAAACACAGATACGCAGTATTTT.

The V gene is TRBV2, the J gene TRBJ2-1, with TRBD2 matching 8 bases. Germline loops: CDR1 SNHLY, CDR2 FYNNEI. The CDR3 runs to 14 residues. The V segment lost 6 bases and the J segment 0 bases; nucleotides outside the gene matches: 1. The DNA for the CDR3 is TGTGCCAGCAGCGGGGGGGACTCCTACAATGAGCAGTTCTTC. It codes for CASSGGDSYNEQFF.

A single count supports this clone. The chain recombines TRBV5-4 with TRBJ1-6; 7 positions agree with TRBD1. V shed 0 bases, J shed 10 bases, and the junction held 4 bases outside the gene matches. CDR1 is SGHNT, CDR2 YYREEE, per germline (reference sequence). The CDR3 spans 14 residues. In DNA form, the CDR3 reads TGTGCCAGCAGCTTGGAGGGGGCAAGGTCACCCCTCCACTTT. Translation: CASSLEGARSPLHF.

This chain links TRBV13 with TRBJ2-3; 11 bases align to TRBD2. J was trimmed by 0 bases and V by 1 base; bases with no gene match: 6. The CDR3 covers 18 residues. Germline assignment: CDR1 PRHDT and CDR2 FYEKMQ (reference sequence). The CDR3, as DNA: TGTGCCAGCAGCTTAGCTAGCGGGGGGACCTCTAGCACAGATACGCAGTATTTT. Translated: CASSLASGGTSSTDTQYF.

Written as DNA, the CDR3 is TGCGCCAGCACCCCCCAAGGGGTTAACACTGAAGCTTTCTTT. Protein: CASTPQGVNTEAFF. V gene TRBV5-1 combines with J gene TRBJ1-1; possibly TRBD1 for D (5 bases). The germline V and J ends were trimmed by 6 bases and 2 bases, with 14 bases remaining between them. Germline CDR1 reads SGHRS; CDR2 reads YFSETQ. The CDR3 runs 14 residues.

Here the CDR3 DNA reads TGCGCCAGCAGCCAAGTTGGGACTAGCGGACCCTACAATGAGCAGTTCTTC. Translating it yields CASSQVGTSGPYNEQFF. The genes are TRBV4-1 and TRBJ2-1; 11 bases are shared with TRBD2. The germline V gene has CDR1 MGHRA and CDR2 YSYEKL. V dropped 1 base and J dropped 2; count of bases not matched to a gene: 4. This CDR3 comprises 17 residues.

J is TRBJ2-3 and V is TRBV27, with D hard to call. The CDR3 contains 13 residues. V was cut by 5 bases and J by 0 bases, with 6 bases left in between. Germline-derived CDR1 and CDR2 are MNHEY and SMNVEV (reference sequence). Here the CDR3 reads CASSTLSTDTQYF. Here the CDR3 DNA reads TGTGCCAGCAGTACCCTAAGCACAGATACGCAGTATTTT.

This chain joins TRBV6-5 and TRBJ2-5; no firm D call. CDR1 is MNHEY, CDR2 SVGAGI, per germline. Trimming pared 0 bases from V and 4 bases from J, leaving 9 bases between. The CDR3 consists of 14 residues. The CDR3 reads CASSYSLLVETQYF. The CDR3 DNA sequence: TGTGCCAGCAGTTACTCGTTGCTGGTAGAGACCCAGTACTTC.